A selection of T cell receptor beta chains follows, all from one sample in a study of early T cells in non-severe SARS-CoV-2 infection. Each CDR3 protein gets one entry after TCRdb re-called the 5' RACE reads with MiXCR. The sample yields 45,000 to 55,000 distinct CDR3 sequences, 11% seen once. Material: whole blood. The receptors stem from an adult who was a healthcare worker with PCR-confirmed SARS-CoV-2 infection or an uninfected control (not recorded which). The CDR3 runs from the conserved cysteine through the conserved F or W.

v_call: TRBV5-1; cdr3_length: 14; cdr3_aa: CASSLGSGGNEQFF
v_call: TRBV5-1; cdr3_length: 15; cdr3_aa: CASSLYSGENTEAFF
v_call: TRBV20-1; cdr3_length: 15; cdr3_aa: CSATSKQGATDTQYF
v_call: TRBV20-1; cdr3_length: 16; cdr3_aa: CSASPLAGVSTDTQYF
v_call: TRBV29-1; cdr3_length: 15; cdr3_aa: CSVDRDTVGRTEAFF
v_call: TRBV20-1; cdr3_length: 13; cdr3_aa: CSARVANTYEQYF
v_call: TRBV5-1; cdr3_length: 15; cdr3_aa: CASSLVAGWEGEQYF
v_call: TRBV20-1; cdr3_length: 17; cdr3_aa: CSARDPGGRGETGELFF
v_call: TRBV20-1; cdr3_length: 20; cdr3_aa: CSARILPDSRSGADQETQYF
v_call: TRBV19; cdr3_length: 14; cdr3_aa: CASSIGGAPLGYTF
v_call: TRBV7-2; cdr3_length: 12; cdr3_aa: CASSPLGTRAFF
v_call: TRBV6-5; cdr3_length: 15; cdr3_aa: CASSITGTGVYEAFF
v_call: TRBV5-4; cdr3_length: 15; cdr3_aa: CASSLANSYTGELFF
v_call: TRBV19; cdr3_length: 17; cdr3_aa: CASSIVSRGLAGGTQYF
v_call: TRBV29-1; cdr3_length: 11; cdr3_aa: CSADTDREQFF
v_call: TRBV6-5; cdr3_length: 16; cdr3_aa: CASSYSGLAGAGELFF
v_call: TRBV7-2; cdr3_length: 14; cdr3_aa: CASSLGPTSGEQYF
v_call: TRBV7-9; cdr3_length: 14; cdr3_aa: CASSLGTVVNTIYF
v_call: TRBV6-5; cdr3_length: 12; cdr3_aa: CASSYRNTEAFF
v_call: TRBV19; cdr3_length: 17; cdr3_aa: CASSSRDRGFGAGELFF
v_call: TRBV25-1; cdr3_length: 19; cdr3_aa: CASSEYMASGKSDTDTQYF
v_call: TRBV7-2; cdr3_length: 16; cdr3_aa: CASSVMGRGYNSPLHF
v_call: TRBV5-1; cdr3_length: 13; cdr3_aa: CASSLIGPYEQYF
v_call: TRBV11-3; cdr3_length: 15; cdr3_aa: CASSFGGGQYNEQFF
v_call: TRBV3-1; cdr3_length: 16; cdr3_aa: CASSQVFRGEGYGYTF
v_call: TRBV20-1; cdr3_length: 12; cdr3_aa: CSASVFGDEQFF
v_call: TRBV28; cdr3_length: 13; cdr3_aa: CASVAGTWSPLHF
v_call: TRBV29-1; cdr3_length: 16; cdr3_aa: CSVEGDTLGSYNEQFF
v_call: TRBV2; cdr3_length: 13; cdr3_aa: CASTRTGEGEQYF
v_call: TRBV9; cdr3_length: 19; cdr3_aa: CASSVFTSGRANIFNEQFF
v_call: TRBV12-3/TRBV12-4; cdr3_length: 16; cdr3_aa: CASSLLDREGHYGYTF
v_call: TRBV7-8; cdr3_length: 14; cdr3_aa: CASSRDRVGQPQHF
v_call: TRBV9; cdr3_length: 14; cdr3_aa: CASSVGDRRETQYF
v_call: TRBV7-2; cdr3_length: 14; cdr3_aa: CASSLGRWDYGYTF
v_call: TRBV5-1; cdr3_length: 15; cdr3_aa: CASSSGVSTNEKLFF
v_call: TRBV15; cdr3_length: 15; cdr3_aa: CATSRVIGREREQYF
v_call: TRBV7-9; cdr3_length: 14; cdr3_aa: CASSPLGARDEQFF
v_call: TRBV28; cdr3_length: 13; cdr3_aa: CATTSGSLETQYF
v_call: TRBV20-1; cdr3_length: 15; cdr3_aa: CSAKKIAGSTDTQYF
v_call: TRBV10-2; cdr3_length: 14; cdr3_aa: CASITERGTDTQYF
v_call: TRBV5-4; cdr3_length: 17; cdr3_aa: CASSWGGLAGGPDEQFF
v_call: TRBV29-1; cdr3_length: 14; cdr3_aa: CSVEGQHRDYGYTF
v_call: TRBV19; cdr3_length: 12; cdr3_aa: CASSITTGELFF
v_call: TRBV7-8; cdr3_length: 15; cdr3_aa: CASSLAFYPGNTIYF
v_call: TRBV6-2/TRBV6-3; cdr3_length: 15; cdr3_aa: CASMWASSSNQPQHF
v_call: TRBV5-1; cdr3_length: 14; cdr3_aa: CASSLETGGYEQYF
v_call: TRBV18; cdr3_length: 12; cdr3_aa: CASPSATGELFF
v_call: TRBV2; cdr3_length: 12; cdr3_aa: CASSPDIEAQHF
v_call: TRBV12-2; cdr3_length: 16; cdr3_aa: CASRYKWDRVLYEQYF
v_call: TRBV5-1; cdr3_length: 17; cdr3_aa: CASSLGGTSNSGNTIYF
v_call: TRBV7-8; cdr3_length: 17; cdr3_aa: CASSSPGLASGANVLTF
v_call: TRBV5-1; cdr3_length: 14; cdr3_aa: CASSLEAGSRELFF
v_call: TRBV28; cdr3_length: 14; cdr3_aa: CASSLRPRGNEQFF
v_call: TRBV7-8; cdr3_length: 16; cdr3_aa: CASSLDRHQSTDTQYF
v_call: TRBV6-4; cdr3_length: 15; cdr3_aa: CASSDSAGHTDTQYF